Listed here are 15 T cell receptor beta chains from one sample, sequenced in a study of shared clonotypes between healthy human individuals. Profiling relied on immunoSEQ multiplex PCR, and the TCRdb table lists in-frame clones only, not all of them. This sample carries approximately 1.5 million clones, roughly 98% of them seen once, and the ten largest clones take approximately 0.45%. Sequences were obtained from naive CD4+ T cells sorted from blood. Subset denoted: CD45RA+ positively selected. The receptors stem from a man younger than 40 in good health.

The chain employs TRBV15 and TRBJ2-1, with D maybe TRBD1 (6 bases). The CDR3 extends over 12 amino acids. Trimming took 2 bases from V and 7 from J, leaving 6 bases between them. In germline, CDR1 is LNHNV, CDR2 YYDKDF (reference sequence). This CDR3 reads CATSRRGNEQFF. The CDR3, as DNA: TGTGCCACCAGCAGAAGGGGGAATGAGCAGTTCTTC.

The chain couples TRBV19 to TRBJ1-4; tentatively, D is TRBD1 (5 bases). Deletions cut 6 bases from V and 7 bases from J, with 18 bases between. This CDR3 has 15 residues. Germline V gene data show CDR1 as LNHDA and CDR2 as SQIVND (reference sequence). The CDR3 DNA sequence: TGTGCCAGTAGGGCAACAGGAGGAGCGGCTGAAAAACTGTTTTTT. Translating gives CASRATGGAAEKLFF.

V usage is TRBV7-2 and J usage is TRBJ2-3; 9 bases fit TRBD2. Germline lookup yields CDR1 SGHTA and CDR2 FQGNSA. The junction had 12 bases not matched to a gene; V was cut back by 5 bases and J by 6 bases. This CDR3 contains 16 residues. The CDR3 sequence: CASSPRGAGGFDTQYF. In nucleotides, the CDR3 is TGTGCCAGCAGCCCGAGGGGAGCGGGAGGTTTTGATACGCAGTATTTT.

This chain uses TRBV19 with TRBJ1-3; 8 bases map to TRBD1. Germline V CDR1 and CDR2: LNHDA, SQIVND (reference sequence). CDR3 length: 14 residues. Trimming took 2 bases from V and 6 from J; bases not matched to a gene: 3. The CDR3 region has the DNA TGTGCCAGTAGTATAATGACAGGGGAAAACACCATATATTTT. Protein: CASSIMTGENTIYF.

V and J are TRBV19 and TRBJ1-3; D gene ambiguous. CDR1 is LNHDA, CDR2 SQIVND, per germline (reference sequence). The CDR3 extends over 14 amino acids. The V end was cut by 7 bases, the J end by 3 bases, with 13 bases between. In DNA, the CDR3 is TGTGCCAGTACCCAAGGGCACGGTGGAAACACCATATATTTT. The encoded protein is CASTQGHGGNTIYF. Using reference TRBV19 and TRBJ1-3 for the parts outside the CDR3, the full variable domain is DGGITQSPKYLFRKEGQNVTLSCEQNLNHDAMYWYRQDPGQGLRLIYYSQIVNDFQKGDIAEGYSVSREKKESFPLTVTSAQKNPTAFYLCASTQGHGGNTIYFGEGSWLTVV.

The J gene is TRBJ2-3, the V gene TRBV5-6; a possible D gene is TRBD2 (6 bases). Trimming stripped 0 bases from V and 3 bases from J, with 14 bases between. This CDR3 comprises 16 residues. Germline V CDR1 and CDR2: SGHDT, YYEEEE. CDR3 region: CASSLAGWGGTDTQYF. CDR3 coding DNA: TGTGCCAGCAGCTTGGCAGGGTGGGGAGGAACAGATACGCAGTATTTT.

The V call is TRBV5-6, the J call TRBJ2-3, with 7 bases that match TRBD2. Per germline, CDR1 SGHDT and CDR2 YYEEEE. The trim removed 4 bases at V and 3 bases at J, leaving 14 bases unmatched. This CDR3 has 17 amino acids. CDR3 coding DNA: TGTGCCAGCAGCCCCCCTGTCGGGAGGTGGGGTACAGATACGCAGTATTTT. Translated, it gives CASSPPVGRWGTDTQYF. The variable domain in full, completed from reference TRBV5-6 and TRBJ2-3, reads DAGVTQSPTHLIKTRGQQVTLRCSPKSGHDTVSWYQQALGQGPQFIFQYYEEEERQRGNFPDRFSGHQFPNYSSELNVNALLLGDSALYLCASSPPVGRWGTDTQYFGPGTRLTVL.

CDR3 amino acids: CASSLAGLHTEAFF. In nucleotides, the CDR3 is TGTGCCAGCAGCTTAGCAGGGCTCCACACTGAAGCTTTCTTT. The chain links TRBV7-2 to TRBJ1-1; D is unresolved. The germline V gene has CDR1 SGHTA and CDR2 FQGNSA. The V gene lost 0 bases and the J gene lost 3 bases, with 8 bases spanning the gap. The CDR3 has 14 residues.

The chain links TRBV7-2 to TRBJ1-5; 7 bases map to TRBD1. Per germline, CDR1 SGHTA and CDR2 FQGNSA. The junction had 5 bases not matched to a gene; V was cut back by 5 bases and J by 7 bases. The CDR3 contains 13 residues. CDR3 sequence (DNA): TGTGCCAGCAGCCCCGACAGGGACCAGCCCCAGCATTTT. Amino acids: CASSPDRDQPQHF.

CDR3 region: CASSVDGTGFTGNTIYF. As DNA, the CDR3 is TGTGCCAGCAGCGTAGACGGGACAGGGTTCACTGGAAACACCATATATTTT. This chain uses TRBV9 with TRBJ1-3; 9 bases fit TRBD1. Germline V gives CDR1 SGDLS, CDR2 YYNGEE. This CDR3 is 17 amino acids long. The V segment lost 0 bases and the J segment 2 bases; nucleotides outside the gene matches: 6.

This chain joins TRBV7-9 and TRBJ2-5; perhaps TRBD2 as D (6 bases). Per germline, CDR1 SEHNR and CDR2 FQNEAQ (reference sequence). The CDR3 contains 15 residues. CDR3 coding DNA: TGTGCTACCGCGAGCGGGCTTTTGGGGCAAGAGACCCAGTACTTC. This codes for CATASGLLGQETQYF.

V is TRBV5-1 and J is TRBJ1-2, with D uncertain. With 2 bases removed from V and 4 bases from J, the gap between germline ends came to 12 bases. Germline CDR1 SGHRS, CDR2 YFSETQ. This CDR3 is 14 amino acids long. The CDR3 nucleotides are TGCGCCAGCAGCTTTACCGCTGGGAGCTATGGCTACACCTTC. Translated, it gives CASSFTAGSYGYTF.

The V and J genes are TRBV5-8 and TRBJ1-5; 8 nucleotides match TRBD1. The ends lost 4 bases at V and 4 bases at J; junction bases unmatched: 10. The CDR3 extends over 16 amino acids. Per germline, CDR1 SGHTS and CDR2 YDEGEE. CDR3 sequence: CASSIKQGAWNQPQHF. The CDR3 nucleotides are TGTGCCAGCAGCATTAAGCAGGGGGCTTGGAATCAGCCCCAGCATTTT.

This sequence joins TRBV1 and TRBJ2-1; the D call in the table, TRBD2, was not verified against the DNA. TRBV1 has pseudogene status. This CDR3 contains 17 residues. The CDR3 nucleotides are TGCACCAGCAGCCAAGTTTTGACTAGCGGGAGTGTAAATGAGCAGTTCTTC. Translation: CTSSQVLTSGSVNEQFF.

This chain links TRBV14 with TRBJ1-4; D remains ambiguous. Looked up from germline, CDR1 is SGHDN and CDR2 is FVKESK. This CDR3 spans 14 amino acids. V lost 4 bases, J lost 7 bases, and 13 bases lay in between. In nucleotides, the CDR3 is TGTGCCAGCAGCCGCGCGCTTTCCAGTGAAAAACTGTTTTTT. This encodes CASSRALSSEKLFF.